The 15 T cell receptor beta chains presented below share a single source sample, sequenced in a study of CD8 T cells in ankylosing spondylitis. TCRdb analysed the 5' RACE reads with MiXCR anew, one entry per CDR3 protein. The table records about 64,000 distinct CDR3 sequences, approximately 6% of them present only once. Sequencing was performed on synovial fluid, either unsorted or a sorted T cell fraction (not recorded which). The receptors shown here come from a male donor with ankylosing spondylitis.

This clonotype was picked up a small number of times. A read error may explain this, as a much larger clone is one base away. The chain recombines TRBV28 with TRBJ2-1; 9 bases fit TRBD2. Germline V gives CDR1 MDHEN, CDR2 SYDVKM. V was pared by 6 bases and J by 10 bases, with 16 bases of the junction left unmatched. This CDR3 has 16 residues. The CDR3 nucleotides are TGTGCCAGCAGCTTACCACCGGGACTAGCTGGTGAGGAGCAGTTCTTC. Its translation is CASSLPPGLAGEEQFF.

The chain uses TRBV4-3 and TRBJ1-1, with D uncertain. Germline-derived CDR1 and CDR2 are LGHNA and YSLEER. V was clipped by 4 bases and J by 4 bases, with 10 bases between them. The length of the CDR3 is 13 residues. DNA for the CDR3: TGCGCCAGCAGCCGGGGATTGAGCACTGAAGCTTTCTTT. This encodes CASSRGLSTEAFF.

The chain combines TRBV11-2 with TRBJ2-6; D not certain. The CDR3 is made up of 17 amino acids. The V gene lost 1 base and the J gene lost 1 base, with 11 bases spanning the gap. The germline gives CDR1 SGHAT, CDR2 FQNNGV. The CDR3 spells CASSLGFSRSGANVLTF. The CDR3 bases are TGTGCCAGCAGCTTAGGTTTTTCTCGGTCTGGGGCCAACGTCCTGACTTTC. Based on the CDR3 plus reference TRBV11-2 and TRBJ2-6, the full variable domain is EAGVAQSPRYKIIEKRQSVAFWCNPISGHATLYWYQQILGQGPKLLIQFQNNGVVDDSQLPKDRFSAERLKGVDSTLKIQPAKLEDSAVYLCASSLGFSRSGANVLTFGAGSRLTVL.

The chain joins TRBV11-2 to TRBJ2-2; TRBD2 aligns across 8 bases. Per the germline V gene, CDR1 is SGHAT and CDR2 is FQNNGV. The junction had 16 bases not matched to a gene; V was cut back by 5 bases and J by 5 bases. CDR3 size: 18 residues. CDR3 sequence: CASSLNAQREMLTGELFF. CDR3 sequence (DNA): TGTGCCAGCAGCCTAAATGCTCAGCGGGAGATGTTGACCGGGGAGCTGTTTTTT. Drawing the rest from reference TRBV11-2 and TRBJ2-2, the complete variable domain is EAGVAQSPRYKIIEKRQSVAFWCNPISGHATLYWYQQILGQGPKLLIQFQNNGVVDDSQLPKDRFSAERLKGVDSTLKIQPAKLEDSAVYLCASSLNAQREMLTGELFFGEGSRLTVL.

This clonotype has at least ten counts. CDR3 residues: CASSQEVGRESPLHF. The DNA of the CDR3 is TGTGCCAGCAGCCAAGAGGTGGGCAGGGAATCACCCCTCCACTTT. The chain recombines TRBV3-1 with TRBJ1-6; D perhaps matches TRBD1 (5 bases). The CDR3 is made up of 15 amino acids. The ends were cut back, 0 bases at V and 10 bases at J, with 13 bases in the middle. Germline-derived CDR1 and CDR2 are LGHDT and YNNKEL (reference sequence).

This clonotype was recorded many times. The chain's CDR3 is CSVPGATTDTQYF. CDR3 nucleotides: TGCAGTGTTCCAGGGGCGACCACAGATACGCAGTATTTT. The genes are TRBV20-1 and TRBJ2-3; D might be TRBD1 (6 bases). Germline V gene lookup returns CDR1 DFQATT and CDR2 SNEGSKA (reference sequence). Trimming removed 7 bases from V and 2 bases from J, with 13 bases in between. CDR3 size: 13 residues.

This clonotype has at least ten counts. This chain links TRBV7-9 with TRBJ2-3; 9 positions match TRBD2. The trim removed 1 base at V and 4 bases at J, leaving 3 bases unmatched. Germline assignment: CDR1 SEHNR and CDR2 FQNEAQ (reference sequence). CDR3 length: 15 residues. DNA of the CDR3: TGTGCCAGCAGCTTAGTAGCGGGAGTGTCAGATACGCAGTATTTT. Its translation: CASSLVAGVSDTQYF.

Many counts were recorded for this clonotype. J is TRBJ2-3 and V is TRBV9; TRBD2 matches at 7 bases. The V gene's germline CDR1 is SGDLS and CDR2 YYNGEE. This CDR3 has 13 amino acids. V lost 5 bases and J lost 4; bases outside the gene matches: 4. This chain's CDR3 is CASRREPADTQYF. The CDR3 DNA reads as TGTGCCAGCAGGCGGGAGCCCGCAGATACGCAGTATTTT.

V and J are TRBV6-1 and TRBJ2-2; TRBD2 matches at 10 bases. In germline, CDR1 is MNHNS, CDR2 SASEGT. The CDR3 has 16 amino acids. V shed 2 bases, J shed 3 bases, and the junction held 3 bases outside the gene matches. Here the CDR3 reads CASSETSGAHTGELFF. CDR3 coding DNA: TGTGCCAGCAGTGAAACTAGCGGGGCCCACACCGGGGAGCTGTTTTTT.

At least ten counts were recorded for this clonotype. The chain recombines TRBV27 with TRBJ2-1, with TRBD1 as a possible D gene (6 bases). The CDR3 loop spans 12 amino acids. Trimming left V 5 bases short and J 10 bases short, with 12 bases between. The germline V gene has CDR1 MNHEY and CDR2 SMNVEV (reference sequence). The CDR3 sequence: CASSPWGHEQFF. In nucleotides, the CDR3 is TGTGCCAGCAGTCCTTGGGGGCACGAGCAGTTCTTC.

In its sample, this clonotype was seen many times. The chain has TRBV27 and TRBJ2-5, with 12 bases that match TRBD2. The germline V gene has CDR1 MNHEY and CDR2 SMNVEV (reference sequence). CDR3 length: 16 residues. Trimming took 4 bases from V and 5 from J; bases not matched to a gene: 8. The CDR3 here is CASSYFPLAGGETQYF. For the CDR3, the DNA is TGTGCCAGCAGTTACTTCCCACTAGCGGGAGGCGAGACCCAGTACTTC.

V and J are TRBV7-2 and TRBJ1-5, with 7 bases matching TRBD1. Germline loops: CDR1 SGHTA, CDR2 FQGNSA. The CDR3 totals 14 residues. The V and J ends lost 4 bases and 6 bases, in that order; junction bases with no gene match: 6. The CDR3 DNA follows: TGTGCCAGCAGCTCACAGGGGTTAAGTCAGCCCCAGCATTTT. Its translation is CASSSQGLSQPQHF.

This clonotype has just one count. J is TRBJ2-3 and V is TRBV29-1, with 10 bases identical to TRBD2. CDR3 size: 15 residues. V was pared by 4 bases and J by 8 bases, with 12 bases of the junction left unmatched. The germline V gene has CDR1 SQVTM and CDR2 ANQGSEA. In DNA form, the CDR3 reads TGCAGCGTTGGTGCCCCTCTAGCGGGAGACGGTACGCAGTATTTT. Translating gives CSVGAPLAGDGTQYF.

This clonotype was counted only a few times. The chain joins TRBV28 to TRBJ1-1, with D possibly matching TRBD1 (6 bases). This CDR3 has 15 residues. Looked up from germline, CDR1 is MDHEN and CDR2 is SYDVKM. V dropped 8 bases and J dropped 3 bases, with 19 bases sitting between them. The CDR3 sequence is CASRKSGGADTEAFF. The CDR3 nucleotides are TGTGCCAGCCGTAAATCTGGGGGGGCGGACACTGAAGCTTTCTTT.

This clonotype was picked up many times. The J gene is TRBJ2-6, the V gene TRBV11-2; possible D gene TRBD2, 5 bases. In germline, CDR1 is SGHAT, CDR2 FQNNGV. Trimming stripped 4 bases from V and 4 bases from J, with 20 bases between. This CDR3 has 18 amino acids. CDR3: CASSSSSRHTGGANVLTF. Here the CDR3 DNA reads TGTGCCAGCAGCTCGAGTTCCAGGCACACGGGAGGGGCCAACGTCCTGACTTTC.